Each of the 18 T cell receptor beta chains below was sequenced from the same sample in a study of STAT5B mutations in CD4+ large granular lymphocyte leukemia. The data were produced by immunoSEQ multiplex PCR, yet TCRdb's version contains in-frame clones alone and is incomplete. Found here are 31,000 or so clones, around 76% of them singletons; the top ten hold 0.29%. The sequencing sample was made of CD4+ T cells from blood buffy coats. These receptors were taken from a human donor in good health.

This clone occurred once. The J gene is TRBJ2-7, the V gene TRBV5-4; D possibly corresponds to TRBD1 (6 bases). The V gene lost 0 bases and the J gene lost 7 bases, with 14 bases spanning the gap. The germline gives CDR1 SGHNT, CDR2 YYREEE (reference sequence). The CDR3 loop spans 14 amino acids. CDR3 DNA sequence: TGTGCCAGCAGCTTGGGAGGGGGTCGAAGGGAGCAGTACTTC. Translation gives CASSLGGGRREQYF.

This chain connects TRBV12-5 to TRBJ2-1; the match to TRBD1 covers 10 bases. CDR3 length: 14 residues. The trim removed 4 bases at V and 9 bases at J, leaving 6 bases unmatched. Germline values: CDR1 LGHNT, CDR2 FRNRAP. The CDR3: CASGSGQGMGEQFF. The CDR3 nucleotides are TGTGCTAGTGGTTCGGGACAGGGGATGGGTGAGCAGTTCTTC.

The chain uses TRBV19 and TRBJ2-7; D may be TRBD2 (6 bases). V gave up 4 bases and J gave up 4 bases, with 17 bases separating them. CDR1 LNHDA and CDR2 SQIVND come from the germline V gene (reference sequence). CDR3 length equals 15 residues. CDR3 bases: TGTGCCAGTAGTACAACCGGGAGAGGGTGGTACGAGCAGTACTTC. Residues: CASSTTGRGWYEQYF.

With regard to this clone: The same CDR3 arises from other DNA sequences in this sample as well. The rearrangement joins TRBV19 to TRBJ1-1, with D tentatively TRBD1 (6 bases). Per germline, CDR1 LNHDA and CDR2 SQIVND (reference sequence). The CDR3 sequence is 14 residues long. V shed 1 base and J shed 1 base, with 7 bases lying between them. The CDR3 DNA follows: TGTGCCAGTAGTATAGGGACAGAGAACACTGAAGCTTTCTTT. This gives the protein CASSIGTENTEAFF.

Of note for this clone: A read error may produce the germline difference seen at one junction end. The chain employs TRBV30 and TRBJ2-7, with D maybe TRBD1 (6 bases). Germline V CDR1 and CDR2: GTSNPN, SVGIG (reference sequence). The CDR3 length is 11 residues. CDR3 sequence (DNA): TGTGCCTGGAGTCAAGGTACCCTCAGGGGCTTC. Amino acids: CAWSQGTLRGF.

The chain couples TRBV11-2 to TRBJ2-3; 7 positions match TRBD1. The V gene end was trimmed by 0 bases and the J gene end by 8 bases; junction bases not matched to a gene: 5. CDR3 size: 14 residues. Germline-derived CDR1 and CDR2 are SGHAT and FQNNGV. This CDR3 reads CASSLDLGGGTQYF. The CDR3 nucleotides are TGTGCCAGCAGCTTAGATTTAGGGGGCGGTACGCAGTATTTT.

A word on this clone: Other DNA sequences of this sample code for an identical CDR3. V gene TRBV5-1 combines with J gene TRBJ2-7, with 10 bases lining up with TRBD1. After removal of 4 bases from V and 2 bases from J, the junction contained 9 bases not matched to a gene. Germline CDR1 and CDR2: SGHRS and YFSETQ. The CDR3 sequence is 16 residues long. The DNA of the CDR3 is TGCGCCAGCAGCCAAATGGGACAGGGGATGACCTACGAGCAGTACTTC. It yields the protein CASSQMGQGMTYEQYF.

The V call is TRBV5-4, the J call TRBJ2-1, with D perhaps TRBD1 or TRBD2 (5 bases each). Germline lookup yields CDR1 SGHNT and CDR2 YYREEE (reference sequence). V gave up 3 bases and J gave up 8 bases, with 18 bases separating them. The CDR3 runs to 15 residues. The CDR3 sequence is CASSSPGTGTDEQFF. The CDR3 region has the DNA TGTGCCAGCAGCTCCCCGGGAACAGGCACCGATGAGCAGTTCTTC.

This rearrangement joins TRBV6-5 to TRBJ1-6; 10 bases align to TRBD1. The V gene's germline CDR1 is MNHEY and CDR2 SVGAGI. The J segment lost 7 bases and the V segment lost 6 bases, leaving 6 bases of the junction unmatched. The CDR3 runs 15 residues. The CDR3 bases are TGTGCCAGCAGGAGACCGACAGGGGGCAATTCACCCCTCCACTTT. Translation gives CASRRPTGGNSPLHF.

The CDR3 DNA is TGTGCCACCAGCAGAGGGACAGGGCGGTACGAGCAGTACTTC. Protein product: CATSRGTGRYEQYF. The chain couples TRBV15 to TRBJ2-7; 8 bases agree with TRBD1. CDR1 is LNHNV and CDR2 is YYDKDF in the germline V gene (reference sequence). The CDR3 loop spans 14 amino acids. J lost 4 bases, V lost 1 base, and 3 bases had no gene match. Together with reference TRBV15 and TRBJ2-7, the CDR3 gives the full variable domain: DAMVIQNPRYQVTQFGKPVTLSCSQTLNHNVMYWYQQKSSQAPKLLFHYYDKDFNNEADTPDNFQSRRPNTSFCFLDIRSPGLGDTAMYLCATSRGTGRYEQYFGPGTRLTVT.

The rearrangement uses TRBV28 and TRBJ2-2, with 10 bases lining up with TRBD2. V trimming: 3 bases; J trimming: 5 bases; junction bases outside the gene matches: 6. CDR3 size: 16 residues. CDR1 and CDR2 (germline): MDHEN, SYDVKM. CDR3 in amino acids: CASSLLAGAGTGELFF. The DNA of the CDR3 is TGTGCCAGCAGTTTGCTAGCGGGAGCGGGAACCGGGGAGCTGTTTTTT.

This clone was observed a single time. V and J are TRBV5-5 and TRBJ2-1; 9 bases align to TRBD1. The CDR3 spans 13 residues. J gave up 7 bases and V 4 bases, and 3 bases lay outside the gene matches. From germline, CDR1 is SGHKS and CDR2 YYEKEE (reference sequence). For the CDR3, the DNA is TGTGCCAGCAGCCCGGACAGGGGTAATGAGCAGTTCTTC. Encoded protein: CASSPDRGNEQFF.

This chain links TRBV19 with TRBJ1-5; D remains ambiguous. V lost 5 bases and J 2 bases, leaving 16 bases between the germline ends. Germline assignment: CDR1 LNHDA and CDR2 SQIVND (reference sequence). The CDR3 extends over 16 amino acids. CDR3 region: CASSPREAKGNQPQHF. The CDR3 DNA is TGTGCCAGTAGTCCCCGGGAGGCAAAAGGCAATCAGCCCCAGCATTTT.

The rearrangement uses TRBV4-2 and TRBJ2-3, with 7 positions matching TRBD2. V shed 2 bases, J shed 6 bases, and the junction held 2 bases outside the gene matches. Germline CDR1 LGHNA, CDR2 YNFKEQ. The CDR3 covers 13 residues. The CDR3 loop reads CASSQNGGDTQYF. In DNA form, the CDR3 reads TGTGCCAGCAGCCAAAACGGGGGGGATACGCAGTATTTT.

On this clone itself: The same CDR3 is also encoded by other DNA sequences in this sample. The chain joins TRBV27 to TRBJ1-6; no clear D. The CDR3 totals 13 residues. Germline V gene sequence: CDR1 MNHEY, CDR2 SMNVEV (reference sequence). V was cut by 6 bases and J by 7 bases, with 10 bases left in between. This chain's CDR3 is CASRWEGNSPLHF. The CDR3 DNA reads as TGTGCCAGCAGATGGGAAGGGAATTCACCCCTCCACTTT.

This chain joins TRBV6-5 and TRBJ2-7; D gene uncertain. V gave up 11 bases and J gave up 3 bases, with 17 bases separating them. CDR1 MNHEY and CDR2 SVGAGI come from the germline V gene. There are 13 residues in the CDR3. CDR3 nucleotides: TGTGCCTCCAATGCGGCAGCCGACTACGAGCAGTACTTC. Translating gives CASNAAADYEQYF.

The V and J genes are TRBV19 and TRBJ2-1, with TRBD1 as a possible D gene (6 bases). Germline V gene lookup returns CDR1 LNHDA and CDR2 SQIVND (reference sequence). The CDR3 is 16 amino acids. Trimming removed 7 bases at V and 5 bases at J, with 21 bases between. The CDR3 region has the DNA TGTGCCAGTACCTCGAGGACAGTCCAGAGGAACAATGAGCAGTTCTTC. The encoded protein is CASTSRTVQRNNEQFF. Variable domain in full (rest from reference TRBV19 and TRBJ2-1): DGGITQSPKYLFRKEGQNVTLSCEQNLNHDAMYWYRQDPGQGLRLIYYSQIVNDFQKGDIAEGYSVSREKKESFPLTVTSAQKNPTAFYLCASTSRTVQRNNEQFFGPGTRLTVL.

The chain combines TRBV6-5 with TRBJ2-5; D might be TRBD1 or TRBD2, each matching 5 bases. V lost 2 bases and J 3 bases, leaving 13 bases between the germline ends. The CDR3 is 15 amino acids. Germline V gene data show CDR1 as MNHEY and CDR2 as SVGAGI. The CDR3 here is CASSYPPGREETQYF. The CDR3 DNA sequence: TGTGCCAGCAGTTACCCCCCGGGGCGAGAAGAGACCCAGTACTTC.